Presented here are 30 T cell receptor beta chains from one specimen sequenced in a study of blood T cell repertoires in COVID-19. Sequencing was performed with immunoSEQ multiplex PCR; in TCRdb, only in-frame clones are kept and a portion is missing. The repertoire holds about 210,000 clones, with about 80% as singletons. Sequencing was done on a sample of peripheral blood. Every receptor here comes from a woman between 35 and 50 years old with active or convalescent COVID-19.

This clone was seen a single time. The CDR3 DNA is TGTGCCAGCAGCTTAAGTTTCCTAGAGGGCCAAGATGAAAAACTGTTTTTT. It yields the protein CASSLSFLEGQDEKLFF. The genes are TRBV11-3 and TRBJ1-4; D is ambiguous. Looked up from germline, CDR1 is SGHNT and CDR2 is YENEEA. V shed 2 bases and J shed 6 bases, with 19 bases lying between them. CDR3 length: 17 amino acids.

This chain uses TRBV19 with TRBJ1-5; 9 bases are a match to TRBD1. Germline V lookup: CDR1 LNHDA, CDR2 SQIVND (reference sequence). V lost 5 bases to trimming and J lost 4 bases; unmatched junction nucleotides: 9. The CDR3 is 16 amino acids. Here the CDR3 reads CASSFQDRGANQPQHF. For the CDR3, the DNA is TGTGCCAGTAGTTTCCAGGACAGGGGTGCAAATCAGCCCCAGCATTTT.

The V gene is TRBV28, the J gene TRBJ1-5; D gene unclear. Per the germline V gene, CDR1 is MDHEN and CDR2 is SYDVKM. The V and J ends lost 7 bases and 10 bases respectively, with 14 bases between them. The CDR3 is 12 amino acids. In DNA, the CDR3 is TGTGCCAGCACTCCCGGTAACCCCCCCCAGCATTTT. Protein product: CASTPGNPPQHF.

This clone occurred a few times. CDR3 sequence: CASSQVGREGYEQYF. In DNA form, the CDR3 reads TGCGCCAGCAGCCAAGTCGGGCGGGAGGGTTACGAGCAGTACTTC. The chain carries TRBV4-1 and TRBJ2-7; 9 nucleotides align to TRBD2. This CDR3 comprises 15 residues. CDR1 is MGHRA and CDR2 is YSYEKL in the germline V gene. V shed 1 base, J shed 4 bases, and the junction held 5 bases outside the gene matches.

The chain carries TRBV5-1 and TRBJ1-1, with 7 bases aligning to TRBD1. The CDR3 totals 14 residues. CDR1 and CDR2 (germline): SGHRS, YFSETQ. Unmatched junction bases numbered 4, after V lost 4 bases and J lost 1 base. This CDR3 reads CASSPDRRNTEAFF. For the CDR3, the DNA is TGCGCCAGCAGCCCGGACAGGCGGAACACTGAAGCTTTCTTT.

This chain connects TRBV7-6 to TRBJ2-2; TRBD2 aligns across 12 bases. V shed 5 bases and J 8 bases; nucleotides not matched to a gene: 9. Germline CDR1 reads SGHVS; CDR2 reads FNYEAQ. CDR3 size: 16 residues. The CDR3 loop is CASSRTGTSGSGELFF. CDR3 DNA: TGTGCCAGCAGCCGCACCGGGACTAGCGGGTCAGGGGAGCTGTTTTTT.

This rearrangement joins TRBV5-1 to TRBJ2-3, with TRBD1 as a possible D gene (5 bases). From germline, CDR1 is SGHRS and CDR2 YFSETQ. The V and J ends lost 3 bases and 6 bases respectively, with 11 bases between them. CDR3 length: 13 amino acids. Written as DNA, the CDR3 is TGCGCCAGCAGCTCGTCGTCAGGGGATACGCAGTATTTT. As protein: CASSSSSGDTQYF.

This clone was seen only a few times. The V gene is TRBV21-1, the J gene TRBJ1-1. TRBV21-1 is deemed a pseudogene. The CDR3 is made up of 8 amino acids. The CDR3 sequence is CAARGAFF. The CDR3 DNA is TGTGCCGCGCGGGGAGCTTTCTTT.

A few counts support this clone. The rearrangement joins TRBV11-3 to TRBJ2-5, with 9 bases fitting TRBD1. The CDR3 length is 14 residues. Germline V gives CDR1 SGHNT, CDR2 YENEEA. V lost 8 bases to trimming and J lost 4 bases; unmatched junction nucleotides: 8. CDR3 nucleotide sequence: TGTGCCAGCGTATTGGGACAGGGAGGAGAGACCCAGTACTTC. It yields the protein CASVLGQGGETQYF.

The chain's CDR3 is CASSLAGTQTTNEKLFF. DNA for the CDR3: TGCGCCAGCAGCTTGGCCGGGACACAAACAACTAATGAAAAACTGTTTTTT. This chain joins TRBV5-1 and TRBJ1-4; tentative D call: TRBD1 (6 bases). The CDR3 has 17 amino acids. Germline lookup yields CDR1 SGHRS and CDR2 YFSETQ. The V and J ends lost 0 bases and 0 bases respectively, with 12 bases between them. Supplemented by reference TRBV5-1 and TRBJ1-4, the full variable domain reads KAGVTQTPRYLIKTRGQQVTLSCSPISGHRSVSWYQQTPGQGLQFLFEYFSETQRNKGNFPGRFSGRQFSNSRSEMNVSTLELGDSALYLCASSLAGTQTTNEKLFFGSGTQLSVL.

The V call is TRBV29-1, the J call TRBJ2-2; TRBD1 might be the D (6 bases). The CDR3 length is 14 residues. V lost 4 bases to trimming and J lost 3 bases, with 12 bases between them. Germline values: CDR1 SQVTM, CDR2 ANQGSEA. CDR3 loop: CSVGGGMDTGELFF. CDR3 in DNA: TGCAGCGTTGGAGGGGGAATGGACACCGGGGAGCTGTTTTTT.

The chain's CDR3 is CASSPRQRGYTGELFF. The CDR3 nucleotides read TGTGCCAGCAGCCCCCGACAGCGGGGGTACACCGGGGAGCTGTTTTTT. The chain is built from TRBV9 and TRBJ2-2, with 8 bases that match TRBD2. V was clipped by 4 bases and J by 3 bases; unmatched bases: 8. The CDR3 runs to 16 residues. Germline CDR1 reads SGDLS; CDR2 reads YYNGEE.

This sequence joins TRBV9 and TRBJ2-3, with TRBD2 matching over 7 bases. There are 16 residues in the CDR3. V was pared by 3 bases and J by 2 bases, with 9 bases of the junction left unmatched. The germline gives CDR1 SGDLS, CDR2 YYNGEE. The DNA of the CDR3 is TGTGCCAGCAGCGCCGGCTACGGGGGGATCACAGATACGCAGTATTTT. It codes for CASSAGYGGITDTQYF.

This chain links TRBV5-6 with TRBJ1-2; 9 nucleotides align to TRBD1. With 3 bases clipped from V and 2 bases from J, the junction kept 8 bases outside the gene matches. The CDR3 is made up of 16 amino acids. Germline V gene sequence: CDR1 SGHDT, CDR2 YYEEEE. The CDR3 DNA follows: TGTGCCAGCAGCTCTTTCACCGGGACAGGGAACTATGGCTACACCTTC. Its translation: CASSSFTGTGNYGYTF.

The chain carries TRBV5-6 and TRBJ2-2; D call uncertain. V was clipped by 4 bases and J by 4 bases, with 11 bases between them. The CDR3 totals 14 residues. Germline CDR1 SGHDT, CDR2 YYEEEE. This chain's CDR3 is CASSVSSGTGELFF. CDR3 DNA sequence: TGTGCCAGCAGCGTTTCGTCGGGCACCGGGGAGCTGTTTTTT.

This rearrangement joins TRBV2 to TRBJ1-6; the D gene is possibly TRBD1 (6 bases). V lost 2 bases to trimming and J lost 4 bases, with 9 bases between them. This CDR3 has 15 residues. Germline V lookup: CDR1 SNHLY, CDR2 FYNNEI. The CDR3 spells CASSEQTGYNSPLHF. CDR3 DNA: TGTGCCAGCAGTGAACAGACAGGTTATAATTCACCCCTCCACTTT.

V usage is TRBV5-1 and J usage is TRBJ1-4; TRBD1 agrees at 9 bases. Germline CDR1 and CDR2: SGHRS and YFSETQ. The V segment lost 5 bases and the J segment 5 bases; nucleotides outside the gene matches: 10. The CDR3 has 16 residues. CDR3 DNA sequence: TGCGCCAGCAGACCTGGGACAGGGACCACGAATGAAAAACTGTTTTTT. It specifies CASRPGTGTTNEKLFF.

The V gene is TRBV27, the J gene TRBJ2-1; possible D gene TRBD1, 5 bases. Germline-derived CDR1 and CDR2 are MNHEY and SMNVEV (reference sequence). This CDR3 has 14 amino acids. Trimming took 4 bases from V and 4 from J, leaving 11 bases between them. The CDR3 DNA is TGTGCCAGCAGTTCCAGACAGCCGTACAATGAGCAGTTCTTC. It yields the protein CASSSRQPYNEQFF.

The genes are TRBV18 and TRBJ2-3, with D possibly TRBD2 on 6 matching bases. The V end was cut by 4 bases, the J end by 6 bases, with 8 bases between. The CDR3 totals 12 residues. CDR1 is KGHSH and CDR2 is LQKENI in the germline V gene. The CDR3 loop reads CASSREADTQYF. The CDR3 region has the DNA TGTGCCAGCTCACGGGAGGCCGATACGCAGTATTTT.

The gene calls are TRBV6-5 and TRBJ2-7; D is possibly TRBD1 (6 bases). This CDR3 has 16 amino acids. Germline V gives CDR1 MNHEY, CDR2 SVGAGI. V was clipped by 4 bases and J by 1 base, with 17 bases between them. CDR3 sequence (DNA): TGTGCCAGCAGTTCCCGCAACAGGGTCGTATCCTACGAGCAGTACTTC. Its protein product is CASSSRNRVVSYEQYF.

This clone was counted a single time. The V and J genes are TRBV4-1 and TRBJ1-2; 7 bases map to TRBD1. Germline values: CDR1 MGHRA, CDR2 YSYEKL. Trimming cost V 3 bases and J 8 bases; bases outside gene matches: 12. The CDR3 is 15 residues long. The chain's CDR3 is CASSHPGQYSLGYTF. The CDR3 nucleotides read TGCGCCAGCAGCCACCCGGGACAGTATTCTTTAGGCTACACCTTC.

The chain carries TRBV4-2 and TRBJ2-2; 10 bases align to TRBD1. V dropped 5 bases and J dropped 5; count of bases not matched to a gene: 8. There are 16 residues in the CDR3. Germline V CDR1 and CDR2: LGHNA, YNFKEQ. CDR3 region: CASSNRDRGRTGELFF. DNA for the CDR3: TGTGCCAGCAGCAACCGGGACAGGGGACGGACCGGGGAGCTGTTTTTT.

The CDR3, as DNA: TGTGCCACCAGGGGCCCCATGAGGGATGAGCAGTTCTTC. Encoded protein: CATRGPMRDEQFF. The chain employs TRBV24-1 and TRBJ2-1; a possible D gene is TRBD2 (5 bases). V was cut by 7 bases and J by 8 bases, with 14 bases left in between. Germline-derived CDR1 and CDR2 are KGHDR and SFDVKD. The CDR3 sequence is 13 residues long.

The V and J genes are TRBV7-2 and TRBJ2-1; 8 bases match TRBD2. Germline CDR1 SGHTA, CDR2 FQGNSA. CDR3 size: 16 residues. V gave up 3 bases and J gave up 7 bases; unmatched junction bases: 11. The CDR3 coding sequence is TGTGCCAGCAGCTTGATTAGCGGGATTTTTCATAATGAGCAGTTCTTC. This encodes CASSLISGIFHNEQFF.

V usage is TRBV7-3 and J usage is TRBJ2-1; the D gene is possibly TRBD2 (6 bases). Germline V lookup: CDR1 SGHTA, CDR2 FQGTGA. CDR3 length: 16 residues. Trimming removed 8 bases at V and 3 bases at J, with 20 bases between. CDR3 nucleotide sequence: TGTGCCAGCTCCCTCGGCGGGACTGGCGGCTACAATGAGCAGTTCTTC. Its translation: CASSLGGTGGYNEQFF.

J is TRBJ1-2 and V is TRBV5-1; D is uncertain. The germline gives CDR1 SGHRS, CDR2 YFSETQ. V shed 0 bases and J shed 7 bases, with 13 bases lying between them. The CDR3 loop spans 14 amino acids. The CDR3: CASSLEASAGGYTF. In DNA form, the CDR3 reads TGCGCCAGCAGCTTGGAGGCTTCGGCGGGTGGCTACACCTTC.

The chain uses TRBV7-2 and TRBJ2-3; TRBD1 matches 7 bases. The CDR3 is 15 amino acids. Unmatched junction bases numbered 9, after V lost 3 bases and J lost 6 bases. Germline assignment: CDR1 SGHTA and CDR2 FQGNSA. The CDR3 region has the DNA TGTGCCAGCAGCTTTAGTAGTACAGGGGAGGATACGCAGTATTTT. This encodes CASSFSSTGEDTQYF. Full variable domain (missing parts from reference TRBV7-2 and TRBJ2-3): GAGVSQSPSNKVTEKGKDVELRCDPISGHTALYWYRQSLGQGLEFLIYFQGNSAPDKSGLPSDRFSAERTGGSVSTLTIQRTQQEDSAVYLCASSFSSTGEDTQYFGPGTRLTVL.

The chain recombines TRBV24-1 with TRBJ2-7, with TRBD1 identical over 12 bases. CDR1 is KGHDR, CDR2 SFDVKD, per germline. The CDR3 sequence is 15 residues long. The V gene end was trimmed by 8 bases and the J gene end by 3 bases; junction bases not matched to a gene: 7. The CDR3 sequence: CATTGQGAPHYEQYF. CDR3 bases: TGTGCCACCACGGGACAGGGGGCTCCCCACTACGAGCAGTACTTC.

The J gene is TRBJ1-4, the V gene TRBV6-6; TRBD1 is a possible D gene (5 bases). There are 13 residues in the CDR3. V was cut by 8 bases and J by 5 bases, with 12 bases left in between. Germline V gives CDR1 MNHNY, CDR2 SVGAGI (reference sequence). In DNA form, the CDR3 reads TGTGCCAGCGTAGGCCAGGGAAATGAAAAACTGTTTTTT. Translation: CASVGQGNEKLFF.

This sequence joins TRBV29-1 and TRBJ1-1, with TRBD1 matching over 9 bases. The V and J ends lost 5 bases and 1 base, in that order; junction bases with no gene match: 8. The CDR3 extends over 15 amino acids. Germline CDR1 reads SQVTM; CDR2 reads ANQGSEA. The CDR3 here is CSVQGNRGRNTEAFF. CDR3 in DNA: TGCAGCGTTCAGGGGAACAGGGGGCGGAACACTGAAGCTTTCTTT.